This T cell receptor (beta chain) was obtained from a study of blood T cell repertoires in COVID-19. The wider study: PBMCs, B-cell-depleted T cells, or T cells provided the cDNA or gDNA that made up the material.

CDR3 length: 15 amino acids. The junction had 7 bases not matched to a gene; V was cut back by 2 bases and J by 7 bases. Per germline, CDR1 MNHNS and CDR2 SASEGT. This table comes from immunoSEQ multiplex PCR, and its TCRdb copy is limited to in-frame clones, with some not included. The sample contains some 380,000 clones, 85% to 90% of which appear only once. Sequenced: peripheral blood. The rearrangement joins TRBV6-1 to TRBJ1-5; 8 nucleotides agree with TRBD1. This receptor was taken from a man younger than 30 with active or convalescent COVID-19. The CDR3 bases are TGTGCCAGCAGTGAACTCCGGACAGGGACGCAGCCCCAGCATTTT. The encoded protein is CASSELRTGTQPQHF.